This T cell receptor (beta chain) was recorded in a study of beta chain features in type 1 diabetes (dated by TCRdb to the late 2010s). The study in broad terms: Mean age, gender distribution, total cell number and subset yield were not different between patients and healthy donors. A total of 107,917,701 sorted cells were examined across all samples, and RNA yield correlated strongly with the number of cells per subset. In the study, TCRB repertoires of sorted circulating CD4+ T cell subsets from recently diagnosed type 1 diabetes patients were compared with those of matched healthy donors. Regulatory and stem cell-like memory subsets were obtained from only 8 patients and roughly eight healthy donors, while naive and central memory subsets were obtained from all 30 or so donors. Broader findings and caveats from the paper: Because cDNA rather than genomic DNA was sequenced, highly expressing activated cells could have been over-represented, although no difference in activation and CD3 levels was found between groups. HLA sub-analyses involved small numbers of individuals, so any influence of HLA type on TCRB rearrangement remained unresolved. At VDJ recombination sites, patients with type 1 diabetes made fewer insertions and deleted more nucleotides, a pattern implying thymic rearrangement abnormalities. Type 1 diabetes patients showed a moderate but significant shortening of TCRB CDR3 length in all four CD4+ subsets. PCR may preferentially amplify shorter templates, but because patient and control samples were amplified and corrected together, any resulting skew would affect both groups equally. The naive, central memory and regulatory TCRB repertoires appeared to resemble one another more closely among patients than among healthy donors.

A word on this clone: Its binding antigen is unknown. No base-level quality is on record; no much larger clone is a single base apart.

From each donor, a single peripheral blood sample of around 0.12 L on average was drawn into heparinised tubes. Naive, central memory, regulatory and stem cell-like memory CD4+ T cells were sorted on a BD FACSAria II using a panel including CD45RO, CCR7, CD25, CD127, CD95 and CD27. All sorted populations exceeded 95% purity. PBMCs were isolated immediately by Lymphoprep density gradient centrifugation and stained directly without culture. So that batch effects would be minimized, each experiment stained and sorted samples in pairs, pairing one healthy donor with one patient. Based on the germline V gene (reference sequence), the CDR1 and CDR2 sequences are LNHDA and SQIVND. The CDR3 covers 13 residues, taking in both the cysteine and the phenylalanine. The entry retains the CDR3 DNA only, 39 bases that are in frame from base 1. V and J are truncated by 3 bases and 0 bases respectively, leaving an intervening sequence of 5 bases.

The entire isolated RNA was reverse transcribed using the High Capacity cDNA Reverse Transcription Kit, and thus expressed TCRB transcripts were sequenced. Deep immunoSEQ sequencing was performed on naive, central memory and regulatory T cell samples, with an average of about 3.6 million total reads per sample. Sorted cells were lysed in RLT buffer and RNA was extracted with DNase-treated RNeasy Micro or Mini kits, depending on cell number. To prevent cross-contamination, each cell subset was processed individually, whereas patient and healthy donor samples were processed jointly. The immunoSEQ multiplex PCR was used to amplify TCRB sequences from cDNA, yielding 87-bp fragments that span the CDR3 region. Amplicons were sequenced on the Illumina HiSeq platform. For the original study's pipeline: Synthetic template baselines were used to correct PCR bias computationally, reads within Hamming distance 2 were collapsed, and singletons that could not be merged were discarded. By aligning reads against IMGT, V, D and J genes, CDR3 length, and insertions or deletions at six rearrangement sites were assigned. Clonotype counts were normalized to sorted cell number within each subset before computing true diversity and Gini coefficients with the tcR R package. Repertoire sharing was quantified using the overlap coefficient calculated on TCRB nucleotide sequences. Out-of-frame TCRB sequences from naive cells were analyzed to stand in for the pre-selection repertoire. As stored in TCRdb, this immuneACCESS dataset retains in-frame rearrangements with V and J assigned. A fraction of the clones does not appear; measured against another copy, unresolved V genes explain less than half of the discrepancy, and the remainder lacks a known reason. V and J calls and clone size are those listed in that table; D and trimming were worked out from the DNA. A total of some 270,000 clones appear in this sample, about a tenth of them only once. Jointly, the top ten make up over 0.015% of the sample.

The receptor was derived from a man under 40 with type 1 diabetes. Material for sequencing was naive CD4+ T cells from blood. The cell subset or site label of this sample denotes: true naive CD4+ T cells. Recombination linked TRBV19 to TRBJ1-2, with no reliable assignment of the D segment. The CDR3 protein sequence reads: CASSIAANYGYTF. The nucleotide sequence is TGTGCCAGTAGTATCGCGGCTAACTATGGCTACACCTTC.